Below are 23 T cell receptor beta chains sequenced from a single sample in a study of shared clonotypes between healthy human individuals. Repertoires were generated with immunoSEQ multiplex PCR, while TCRdb's copy carries only in-frame clones and drops some. This table has 2 million to 2.5 million clones, around 93% appearing once. The sequencing sample was made of naive CD4+ T cells from PBMCs. Subset of the sample: CD45RA+ positively selected. The receptors derive from a man younger than 35 in good health. Some clones in this sample may be carry-over from other donors' samples.

The V and J genes are TRBV19 and TRBJ1-1; possible D gene TRBD1, 5 bases. V lost 5 bases to trimming and J lost 5 bases, with 12 bases between them. Germline CDR1 and CDR2: LNHDA and SQIVND (reference sequence). The length of the CDR3 is 13 residues. Here the CDR3 DNA reads TGTGCCAGTAGTGGAACAGGTGGGACTGAAGCTTTCTTT. It is translated as CASSGTGGTEAFF.

The V gene is TRBV5-1, the J gene TRBJ2-1; a possible D gene is TRBD1 (6 bases). From germline, CDR1 is SGHRS and CDR2 YFSETQ. This CDR3 has 15 amino acids. The ends were cut back, 1 base at V and 4 bases at J, with 12 bases in the middle. CDR3 nucleotide sequence: TGCGCCAGCAGCTTGCCGGCAGGGGATTACAATGAGCAGTTCTTC. The encoded protein is CASSLPAGDYNEQFF.

The chain joins TRBV27 to TRBJ1-3, with no clear D. In germline, CDR1 is MNHEY, CDR2 SMNVEV (reference sequence). The length of the CDR3 is 17 residues. The germline V and J ends were trimmed by 0 bases and 4 bases, with 16 bases remaining between them. CDR3 residues: CASSLSPLGQRGNTIYF. CDR3 nucleotide sequence: TGTGCCAGCAGTTTATCTCCCCTCGGCCAAAGGGGAAACACCATATATTTT.

J is TRBJ1-2 and V is TRBV27, with D perhaps matching TRBD1 (6 bases). Deletions cut 5 bases from V and 8 bases from J, with 18 bases between. Per germline, CDR1 MNHEY and CDR2 SMNVEV (reference sequence). The CDR3 extends over 14 amino acids. CDR3 sequence reads: CASSDGQFRGGYTF. The CDR3 DNA sequence: TGTGCCAGCAGTGATGGACAGTTTCGCGGAGGCTACACCTTC.

The chain links TRBV29-1 to TRBJ2-7; D is unresolved. Trimming took 4 bases from V and 5 from J, leaving 15 bases between them. This CDR3 has 13 amino acids. In germline, CDR1 is SQVTM, CDR2 ANQGSEA. Here the CDR3 reads CSVAQVLRDEQYF. CDR3 coding DNA: TGCAGCGTTGCCCAGGTCCTCCGGGACGAGCAGTACTTC.

CDR3 sequence (DNA): TGTGCCAGCAGCTTGGGTACAGGGACAGATACGCAGTATTTT. Its protein product is CASSLGTGTDTQYF. The chain links TRBV5-4 to TRBJ2-3, with a weak D call TRBD1 (6 bases). The CDR3 spans 14 residues. Germline CDR1 is SGHNT and CDR2 is YYREEE (reference sequence). The ends were cut back, 0 bases at V and 3 bases at J, with 8 bases in the middle.

The chain couples TRBV6-4 to TRBJ2-3; 7 nucleotides align to TRBD1. Germline CDR1 MRHNA, CDR2 SNTAGT. The CDR3 has 16 amino acids. V shed 5 bases, J shed 1 base, and the junction held 9 bases outside the gene matches. The CDR3 is CASSNPPGTGTDTQYF. In DNA form, the CDR3 reads TGTGCCAGCAGTAACCCACCCGGGACAGGCACAGATACGCAGTATTTT.

The CDR3 sequence: CASSPTSGSEFF. The CDR3 region has the DNA TGTGCCAGCAGTCCTACGAGCGGTTCCGAGTTCTTC. The V gene is TRBV25-1, the J gene TRBJ2-1; a weak D match, TRBD2 (5 bases). Germline CDR1 and CDR2: MGHDK and SYGVNS. Trimming removed 5 bases at V and 14 bases at J, with 16 bases between. The CDR3 extends over 12 amino acids.

The chain uses TRBV11-2 and TRBJ1-1; perhaps TRBD1 as D (5 bases). Germline V gives CDR1 SGHAT, CDR2 FQNNGV. V lost 4 bases, J lost 12 bases, and 18 bases lay in between. CDR3 size: 13 residues. The CDR3 DNA reads TGTGCCAGCAGCTCGGTCAAGGGGTTCGGAACTTTCTTT. Encoded protein: CASSSVKGFGTFF. Full variable domain (missing parts from reference TRBV11-2 and TRBJ1-1): EAGVAQSPRYKIIEKRQSVAFWCNPISGHATLYWYQQILGQGPKLLIQFQNNGVVDDSQLPKDRFSAERLKGVDSTLKIQPAKLEDSAVYLCASSSVKGFGTFFGQGTRLTVV.

This clone was seen once. The gene calls are TRBV7-3 and TRBJ2-5, with TRBD2 identical over 8 bases. Germline trimming cut 1 base from V and 0 bases from J; bases unmatched to any gene: 4. Germline V gives CDR1 SGHTA, CDR2 FQGTGA. The CDR3 contains 16 residues. CDR3 amino acids: CASSLKGLDYQETQYF. Here the CDR3 DNA reads TGTGCCAGCAGCTTAAAGGGACTAGATTACCAAGAGACCCAGTACTTC.

Concerning this clone: The sample contains more than one DNA sequence encoding this CDR3. The chain links TRBV6-4 to TRBJ2-6; D is ambiguous. The length of the CDR3 is 17 residues. Germline CDR1 is MRHNA and CDR2 is SNTAGT. Between the trimmed V and J ends, which lost 0 bases and 2 bases, there was a span of 11 bases. The CDR3 bases are TGTGCCAGCAGTGACTCGAGTGGTGGGGCTGGGGCCAACGTCCTGACTTTC. It encodes CASSDSSGGAGANVLTF.

This chain connects TRBV5-4 to TRBJ2-7, with D tentatively TRBD1 or TRBD2 (5 bases each). The CDR3 loop spans 12 amino acids. Germline CDR1 and CDR2: SGHNT and YYREEE (reference sequence). The CDR3 DNA follows: TGTGGTACCGGGACCCTGGTTAAGGAGCAGTACTTC. Residues: CGTGTLVKEQYF.

The chain has TRBV14 and TRBJ1-4; possible D gene TRBD1, 5 bases. CDR3 length: 16 amino acids. V was clipped by 1 base and J by 8 bases, with 17 bases between them. Germline V gene data show CDR1 as SGHDN and CDR2 as FVKESK. The CDR3 sequence is CASSQGVGGGGEKLFF. Written as DNA, the CDR3 is TGTGCCAGCAGCCAAGGGGTAGGTGGGGGTGGAGAAAAACTGTTTTTT.

The chain recombines TRBV28 with TRBJ2-5; D tentatively fits TRBD1 or TRBD2 (5 bases each). CDR1 is MDHEN and CDR2 is SYDVKM in the germline V gene. The V gene lost 5 bases and the J gene lost 5 bases, with 18 bases spanning the gap. The CDR3 runs to 15 residues. The CDR3 protein is CASSGAGSAPETQYF. CDR3 sequence (DNA): TGTGCCAGCAGTGGGGCAGGGAGCGCCCCCGAGACCCAGTACTTC.

This clone was seen once. This chain uses TRBV5-5 with TRBJ1-1; 7 bases fit TRBD1. CDR1 SGHKS and CDR2 YYEKEE come from the germline V gene (reference sequence). The V segment lost 4 bases and the J segment 1 base; nucleotides outside the gene matches: 7. The CDR3 spans 15 residues. CDR3 in DNA: TGTGCCAGCAGCGGAGACAGGGCTACGAACACTGAAGCTTTCTTT. Translated: CASSGDRATNTEAFF.

The chain joins TRBV7-3 to TRBJ2-1, with TRBD2 matching over 9 bases. Germline assignment: CDR1 SGHTA and CDR2 FQGTGA. This CDR3 spans 19 amino acids. J was trimmed by 5 bases and V by 6 bases; bases with no gene match: 20. Here the CDR3 DNA reads TGTGCCAGCAGGTTCGCATCTAGCGGGACCGGGGGCCCACACAATGAGCAGTTCTTC. As protein: CASRFASSGTGGPHNEQFF. The entire variable domain, with the rest obtained from reference TRBV7-3 and TRBJ2-1, is as follows: GAGVSQTPSNKVTEKGKYVELRCDPISGHTALYWYRQSLGQGPEFLIYFQGTGAADDSGLPNDRFFAVRPEGSVSTLKIQRTERGDSAVYLCASRFASSGTGGPHNEQFFGPGTRLTVL.

The chain combines TRBV28 with TRBJ2-7; 12 bases are a match to TRBD2. Germline V gene lookup returns CDR1 MDHEN and CDR2 SYDVKM. Trimming at V came to 8 bases and at J to 10 bases, leaving 6 bases not matched to a gene. CDR3 length equals 12 residues. CDR3 sequence: CASETSGSHQYF. The DNA of the CDR3 is TGTGCCAGCGAGACTAGCGGGAGTCACCAGTACTTC.

This clone was counted once. The chain links TRBV7-3 to TRBJ1-3; 8 bases agree with TRBD1. The V gene's germline CDR1 is SGHTA and CDR2 FQGTGA. This CDR3 is built from 15 residues. The ends lost 5 bases at V and 1 base at J; junction bases unmatched: 4. The CDR3 sequence: CASSHRTGSGNTIYF. CDR3 nucleotide sequence: TGTGCCAGCAGCCATCGGACAGGGTCTGGAAACACCATATATTTT.

V usage is TRBV9 and J usage is TRBJ1-5, with D unclear. This CDR3 spans 13 amino acids. Trimming removed 2 bases at V and 5 bases at J, with 8 bases between. Germline CDR1 and CDR2: SGDLS and YYNGEE. The DNA for the CDR3 is TGTGCCAGCAGCGTTGAGCTAGATCAGCCCCAGCATTTT. Its translation: CASSVELDQPQHF.

The J gene is TRBJ2-7, the V gene TRBV7-3, with 9 bases aligning to TRBD1. With 2 bases clipped from V and 3 bases from J, the junction kept 2 bases outside the gene matches. CDR3 length: 14 residues. From germline, CDR1 is SGHTA and CDR2 FQGTGA. CDR3 sequence: CASSLGQGIYEQYF. The CDR3 nucleotides read TGTGCCAGCAGCTTAGGACAGGGGATCTACGAGCAGTACTTC.

The chain is built from TRBV28 and TRBJ2-1; D possibly corresponds to TRBD2 (6 bases). The germline V gene has CDR1 MDHEN and CDR2 SYDVKM. Deletions cut 5 bases from V and 1 base from J, with 12 bases between. The CDR3 length is 15 residues. CDR3 nucleotides: TGTGCCAGCAGTACCGGGGACTCATCCTACAATGAGCAGTTCTTC. This translates into CASSTGDSSYNEQFF.

The J gene is TRBJ2-5, the V gene TRBV30; D is unresolved. The CDR3 totals 12 residues. The V gene lost 2 bases and the J gene lost 5 bases, with 9 bases spanning the gap. Germline V gives CDR1 GTSNPN, CDR2 SVGIG (reference sequence). The CDR3 bases are TGTGCCTGGAGTAGGGTCCGGGAGACCCAGTACTTC. This translates into CAWSRVRETQYF.

The chain has TRBV18 and TRBJ1-1, with TRBD1 as a possible D gene (5 bases). Germline-derived CDR1 and CDR2 are KGHSH and LQKENI. Trimming took off 4 bases at V and 7 bases at J, with 16 bases between the two ends. The CDR3 is 14 amino acids. This CDR3 is CASSLWRGAFEAFF. DNA for the CDR3: TGTGCCAGCTCACTGTGGAGAGGGGCTTTTGAAGCTTTCTTT. The full variable domain, with the rest looked up from reference TRBV18 and TRBJ1-1, is NAGVMQNPRHLVRRRGQEARLRCSPMKGHSHVYWYRQLPEEGLKFMVYLQKENIIDESGMPKERFSAEFPKEGPSILRIQQVVRGDSAAYFCASSLWRGAFEAFFGQGTRLTVV.